This TCR beta chain is from a study of neurological immune-mediated disorders. Study conclusions and caveats: Multiple sclerosis was found to have the least TCR clonal expansion, below healthy controls, and HTLV-1-associated myelopathy the most.

V was cut by 2 bases and J by 7 bases, with 18 bases left in between. The CDR3 runs to 17 residues. Germline V lookup: CDR1 KGHSH, CDR2 LQKENI. TCRdb reprocessed the 5' RACE reads via MiXCR and lists one record per CDR3 protein. The repertoire holds roughly 60,000 distinct CDR3 sequences, with roughly 11% as singletons. Healthy controls comprised blood bank volunteers in Maryland, USA. This clonotype appeared many times. As yet, its antigen is unknown. Material: PBMCs. This TCR was sampled from a man aged 55 to 70 in good health. The chain has TRBV18 and TRBJ1-6; no clear D. The CDR3 DNA reads TGTGCCAGCTCACCAGTCCCCTCTAAGATGGGCAATTCACCCCTCCACTTT. Translated: CASSPVPSKMGNSPLHF.